This T cell receptor beta chain comes out of a study of T-cell memory formation after mild COVID-19. Background on the study: TCR clusters were largely donor specific.

TCRdb processed the 5' RACE reads anew with MiXCR; each CDR3 protein has one entry. The repertoire holds about 340,000 distinct CDR3 sequences, approximately 16% seen once, with approximately 20% in the top ten. Study observations and caveats: Some clones that responded were present in memory (sampled pre-infection), which suggests cross-reactive memory joined. SARS-CoV-2 specificity of second-wave clones peaking day 37 was unconfirmed.

Concerning this clonotype itself: Its antigen is not identified.

This CDR3 is 13 amino acids long. V lost 3 bases and J lost 2, with 7 bases in between. Sequenced material: PBMCs or a T cell subset sorted from them (not recorded which). The receptor was isolated from a man in his late teens or twenties who had mild COVID-19 (a few samples of this study predate the infection). Cell type and time point are not known. The chain joins TRBV12-3 or TRBV12-4 to TRBJ1-1; D is undetermined. Written as DNA, the CDR3 is TGTGCCAGCAGTTTTTCCTATAACACTGAAGCTTTCTTT. Translated, it gives CASSFSYNTEAFF.